Described below is a single TCR beta chain sequence and its context. Its specificity is not known. With 60 Vbeta and 13 Jbeta primers, the PCR was carried out. The table came from immunoSEQ multiplex PCR; TCRdb's copy has only in-frame clones and leaves some out. The sample has a few hundred thousand clones; about nine tenths are singletons. This sample is part of a study of cytomegalovirus exposure and HLA in healthy donors. Study results and caveats: The authors later found HLA-associated TCR beta chains more clonally expanded than equally common others. Within a later analysis, the majority of CMV-associated TCR beta chains appeared HLA-restricted. It was reported in a later analysis that an Asian-associated ancestry cluster showed fewer N-insertions than the 666-donor mean.

Sample: PBMCs. The TCR sequence derives from a girl aged 2-10 years in good health and CMV-seronegative.

The chain's CDR3 is CASSIDRRGPGNQPQHF. The CDR3 DNA sequence: TGTGCCAGTAGTATAGATCGGAGGGGTCCTGGCAATCAGCCCCAGCATTTT. The chain combines TRBV19 with TRBJ1-5, with D possibly TRBD1 on 5 matching bases. Between the trimmed V and J ends, which lost 0 bases and 2 bases, there was a span of 14 bases. Germline lookup yields CDR1 LNHDA and CDR2 SQIVND (reference sequence). The CDR3 is 17 amino acids.